Following are 17 T cell receptor beta chains from one sample sequenced in a study of PD-1 blockade in classical Hodgkin lymphoma. Relapse was seen in all patients after autologous stem cell transplantation, and brentuximab vedotin exposure was variable. Only in-frame clones appear in the TCRdb table, and some are missing; sequencing was by immunoSEQ multiplex PCR. The sample has tens of thousands of clones; about 63% are singletons. Sequencing was performed on peripheral blood mononuclear cells (PBMCs), taken at baseline. These receptors were obtained from a human donor with classical Hodgkin lymphoma.

This clone was counted once. The chain couples TRBV9 to TRBJ2-4; either TRBD1 or TRBD2 may supply D (6 bases each). CDR1 SGDLS and CDR2 YYNGEE come from the germline V gene. Trimming removed 0 bases at V and 3 bases at J, with 13 bases between. There are 16 residues in the CDR3. This CDR3 is CASSVALGGGKNIQYF. The CDR3 region has the DNA TGTGCCAGCAGCGTAGCTTTGGGGGGCGGCAAAAACATTCAGTACTTC.

The chain employs TRBV14 and TRBJ2-3; D might be TRBD2 (6 bases). CDR3 length: 15 amino acids. Germline CDR1 reads SGHDN; CDR2 reads FVKESK. Trimming removed 1 base from V and 0 bases from J, with 8 bases in between. DNA for the CDR3: TGTGCCAGCAGCCAAGGGCGGGGAAGCACAGATACGCAGTATTTT. Translation: CASSQGRGSTDTQYF.

The chain links TRBV7-9 to TRBJ2-6; D not resolved. V was shortened by 7 bases and J by 0 bases, with 16 bases between the two germline ends. The CDR3 is made up of 17 amino acids. Germline values: CDR1 SEHNR, CDR2 FQNEAQ (reference sequence). The CDR3, as DNA: TGTGCCAGCAACATCGGAGACGGGTACTCTGGGGCCAACGTCCTGACTTTC. It specifies CASNIGDGYSGANVLTF.

The chain combines TRBV30 with TRBJ2-2; D not certain. Per germline, CDR1 GTSNPN and CDR2 SVGIG (reference sequence). Trimming shortened V by 8 bases and J by 5 bases, and 18 bases separated the two germline ends. The CDR3 consists of 14 residues. The CDR3 sequence: CAHSGAIYTGELFF. The CDR3 DNA is TGTGCCCACTCTGGAGCAATATATACCGGGGAGCTGTTTTTT.

V and J are TRBV19 and TRBJ2-4; D perhaps matches TRBD2 (5 bases). Trimming took 9 bases from V and 3 from J, leaving 21 bases between them. Germline V gives CDR1 LNHDA, CDR2 SQIVND (reference sequence). This CDR3 is 16 amino acids long. The CDR3 reads CASALEPASGKNIQYF. The CDR3, as DNA: TGTGCCAGCGCCCTTGAACCAGCGAGCGGCAAAAACATTCAGTACTTC.

The chain couples TRBV6-7 to TRBJ2-7, with TRBD1 as a possible D gene (6 bases). TRBV6-7 is given ORF status, its function remaining uncertain. The V end was cut by 6 bases, the J end by 3 bases, with 12 bases between. CDR3 length: 13 residues. The CDR3 nucleotides are TGTGCCAGCAGAACCGGGACACTCTACGAGCAGTACTTC. Protein sequence: CASRTGTLYEQYF.

The chain employs TRBV10-2 and TRBJ2-1, with 12 bases identical to TRBD2. The V segment lost 2 bases and the J segment 7 bases; nucleotides outside the gene matches: 3. Germline values: CDR1 WSHSY, CDR2 SAAADI. This CDR3 is built from 15 residues. CDR3 amino acids: CASSEETSGSNEQFF. The CDR3, as DNA: TGCGCCAGCAGTGAGGAGACTAGCGGGAGTAATGAGCAGTTCTTC.

The CDR3, as DNA: TGTGCCAGCAGTTACTCGGCATCTCAGACCTACGAGCAGTACTTC. Encoded protein: CASSYSASQTYEQYF. The rearrangement uses TRBV6-5 and TRBJ2-7; D gene uncertain. The V end was cut by 0 bases, the J end by 2 bases, with 11 bases between. The CDR3 consists of 15 residues. Per germline, CDR1 MNHEY and CDR2 SVGAGI.

This chain links TRBV30 with TRBJ1-2, with a weak D call TRBD1 (5 bases). Per germline, CDR1 GTSNPN and CDR2 SVGIG (reference sequence). The V gene lost 0 bases and the J gene lost 5 bases, with 13 bases spanning the gap. This CDR3 region has 14 residues. CDR3 nucleotide sequence: TGTGCCTGGAGTGTACAAGGGACTGGTTATGGCTACACCTTC. Its protein is CAWSVQGTGYGYTF.

The chain combines TRBV9 with TRBJ2-7, with TRBD1 identical over 7 bases. V dropped 2 bases and J dropped 2; count of bases not matched to a gene: 10. This CDR3 has 16 amino acids. CDR1 and CDR2 from the germline V gene are SGDLS and YYNGEE. CDR3 amino acids: CASSVQAGTATYEQYF. The CDR3 bases are TGTGCCAGCAGCGTCCAAGCCGGGACAGCCACCTACGAGCAGTACTTC.

This clone was seen a few times. The CDR3 protein is CAITPTGGQPQHF. In DNA form, the CDR3 reads TGTGCCATCACTCCGACAGGGGGTCAGCCCCAGCATTTT. The chain combines TRBV10-3 with TRBJ1-5, with 9 bases aligning to TRBD1. Germline CDR1 is ENHRY and CDR2 is SYGVKD. The CDR3 runs 13 residues. The V segment lost 7 bases and the J segment 6 bases; nucleotides outside the gene matches: 4.

The chain uses TRBV4-3 and TRBJ2-5, with D perhaps matching TRBD1 or TRBD2 (5 bases each). Germline-derived CDR1 and CDR2 are LGHNA and YSLEER. The CDR3 extends over 16 amino acids. V dropped 3 bases and J dropped 5 bases, with 19 bases sitting between them. CDR3 nucleotides: TGCGCCAGCAGCCATACCGCAGGGATTAGAGGGGAGACCCAGTACTTC. Translating gives CASSHTAGIRGETQYF.

The chain has TRBV19 and TRBJ2-3, with D possibly being TRBD2 (6 bases). The CDR3 runs 15 residues. The germline CDR1 and CDR2 sequences are LNHDA and SQIVND (reference sequence). V was cut by 5 bases and J by 5 bases, with 17 bases left in between. The chain's CDR3 is CASSSEGGRQDTQYF. The DNA of the CDR3 is TGTGCCAGTAGTTCGGAGGGAGGCCGTCAAGATACGCAGTATTTT. The full variable domain, completed using reference TRBV19 and TRBJ2-3, is DGGITQSPKYLFRKEGQNVTLSCEQNLNHDAMYWYRQDPGQGLRLIYYSQIVNDFQKGDIAEGYSVSREKKESFPLTVTSAQKNPTAFYLCASSSEGGRQDTQYFGPGTRLTVL.

The chain's CDR3 is CASSLGRDNSPLHF. The CDR3, as DNA: TGTGCCAGTAGCCTGGGACGGGATAATTCACCCCTCCACTTT. This chain uses TRBV19 with TRBJ1-6; a possible D gene is TRBD1 (5 bases). This CDR3 is 14 amino acids long. Germline V gene lookup returns CDR1 LNHDA and CDR2 SQIVND (reference sequence). Deletions cut 6 bases from V and 5 bases from J, with 11 bases between.

CDR3 residues: CASCGGNTEAFF. CDR3 sequence (DNA): TGTGCCAGCTGTGGGGGGAACACTGAAGCTTTCTTT. This chain connects TRBV18 to TRBJ1-1; a possible D gene is TRBD1 (5 bases). The CDR3 is made up of 12 amino acids. V lost 7 bases and J lost 1, with 7 bases in between. CDR1 and CDR2 (germline): KGHSH, LQKENI.

This chain connects TRBV5-4 to TRBJ1-3; D unclear. The V and J ends lost 4 bases and 7 bases respectively, with 21 bases between them. This CDR3 is 16 amino acids long. CDR1 is SGHNT, CDR2 YYREEE, per germline (reference sequence). Here the CDR3 reads CASSRYSPGRPNTIYF. The CDR3 DNA follows: TGTGCCAGCAGCCGATATAGCCCGGGCCGTCCGAACACCATATATTTT.

The rearrangement uses TRBV21-1 and TRBJ1-1; the table assigns TRBD1, which was not confirmed against the DNA. TRBV21-1 is tagged as a pseudogene. The CDR3 is 16 amino acids. DNA of the CDR3: TGTGCCAGCAGCAAAAAGGGACAGGGGAAAAACACTGAAGCTTTCTTT. Its translation is CASSKKGQGKNTEAFF.